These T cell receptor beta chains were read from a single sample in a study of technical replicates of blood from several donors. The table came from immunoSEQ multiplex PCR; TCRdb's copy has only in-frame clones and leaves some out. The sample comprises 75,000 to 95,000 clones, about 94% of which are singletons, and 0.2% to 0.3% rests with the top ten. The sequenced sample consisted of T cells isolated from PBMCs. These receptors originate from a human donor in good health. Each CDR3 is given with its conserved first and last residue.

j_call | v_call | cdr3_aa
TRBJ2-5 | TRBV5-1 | CASSPQGLETQYF
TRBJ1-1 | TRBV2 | CASSGLGRTEAFF
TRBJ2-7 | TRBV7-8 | CASSLDGRAYEQYF
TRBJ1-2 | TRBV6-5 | CASSQRQTNYGYTF
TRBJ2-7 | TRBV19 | CASSIAGTGNYEQYF
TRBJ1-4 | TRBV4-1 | CASSQGLGQGRANEKLFF
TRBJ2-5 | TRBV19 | CASSIGDNQETQYF
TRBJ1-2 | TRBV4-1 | CASSQGRGQGAYGYTF
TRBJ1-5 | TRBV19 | CASGTLYSNQPQHF
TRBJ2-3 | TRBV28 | CATQGSGPPGDTQYF
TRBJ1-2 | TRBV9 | CASSNSRVSVGGYTF
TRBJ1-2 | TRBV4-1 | CASSQSGMKSYGYTF
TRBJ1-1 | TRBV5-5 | CASSLAQKNTEAFF
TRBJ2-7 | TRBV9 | CASSVAGGRYEQYF
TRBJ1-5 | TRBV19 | CASSSPNQPQHF
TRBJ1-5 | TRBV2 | CASSTAYNQPQHF
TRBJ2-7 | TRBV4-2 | CASSPTGSSYEQYF
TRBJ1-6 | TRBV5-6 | CASSLDSSYNSPLHF
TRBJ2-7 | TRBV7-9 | CASSDSDRGSEQYF
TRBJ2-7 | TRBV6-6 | CASSSGVEQYF
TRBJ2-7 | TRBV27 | CASSLALGPYEQYF
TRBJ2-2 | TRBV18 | CASSLSVTYTGELFF
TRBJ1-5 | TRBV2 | CASSRDQPQHF